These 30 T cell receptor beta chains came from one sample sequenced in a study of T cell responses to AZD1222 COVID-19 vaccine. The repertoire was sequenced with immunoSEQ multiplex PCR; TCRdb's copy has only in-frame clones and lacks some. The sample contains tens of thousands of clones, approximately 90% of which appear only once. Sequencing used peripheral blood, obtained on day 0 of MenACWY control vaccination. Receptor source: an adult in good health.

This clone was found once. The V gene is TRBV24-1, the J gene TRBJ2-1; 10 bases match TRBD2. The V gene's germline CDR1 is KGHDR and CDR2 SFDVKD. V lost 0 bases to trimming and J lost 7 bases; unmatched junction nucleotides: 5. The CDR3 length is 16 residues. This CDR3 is CATSDLSGRARNEQFF. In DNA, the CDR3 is TGTGCCACCAGTGATTTGAGCGGGAGGGCCCGGAATGAGCAGTTCTTC.

CDR3 DNA sequence: TGCAGCGTTGCGGGCCTTTGGGACAGCCGTAGCTCCTACGAGCAGTACTTC. It translates to CSVAGLWDSRSSYEQYF. The rearrangement links TRBV29-1 to TRBJ2-7, with 7 positions matching TRBD1. The ends lost 4 bases at V and 0 bases at J; junction bases unmatched: 15. Germline values: CDR1 SQVTM, CDR2 ANQGSEA. The CDR3 loop spans 17 amino acids.

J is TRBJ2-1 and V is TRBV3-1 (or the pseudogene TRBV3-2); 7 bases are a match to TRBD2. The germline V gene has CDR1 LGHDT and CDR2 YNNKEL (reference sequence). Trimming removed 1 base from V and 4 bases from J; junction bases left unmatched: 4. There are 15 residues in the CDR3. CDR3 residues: CASSQGGRGYNEQFF. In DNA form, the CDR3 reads TGTGCCAGCAGCCAAGGCGGGAGAGGGTACAATGAGCAGTTCTTC.

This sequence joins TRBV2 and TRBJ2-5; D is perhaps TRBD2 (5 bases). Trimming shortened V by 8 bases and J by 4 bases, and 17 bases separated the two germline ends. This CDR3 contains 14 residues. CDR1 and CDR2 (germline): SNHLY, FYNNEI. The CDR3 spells CASAKVGELETQYF. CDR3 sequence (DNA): TGTGCCAGCGCCAAAGTGGGAGAGTTAGAGACCCAGTACTTC. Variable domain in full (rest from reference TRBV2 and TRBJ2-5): EPEVTQTPSHQVTQMGQEVILRCVPISNHLYFYWYRQILGQKVEFLVSFYNNEISEKSEIFDDQFSVERPDGSNFTLKIRSTKLEDSAMYFCASAKVGELETQYFGPGTRLLVL.

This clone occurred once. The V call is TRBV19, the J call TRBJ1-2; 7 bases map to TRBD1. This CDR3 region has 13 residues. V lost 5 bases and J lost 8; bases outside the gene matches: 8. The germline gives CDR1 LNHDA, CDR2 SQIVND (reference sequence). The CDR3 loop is CASSDRVSYGYTF. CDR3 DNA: TGTGCCAGTAGTGACAGGGTATCGTACGGCTACACCTTC.

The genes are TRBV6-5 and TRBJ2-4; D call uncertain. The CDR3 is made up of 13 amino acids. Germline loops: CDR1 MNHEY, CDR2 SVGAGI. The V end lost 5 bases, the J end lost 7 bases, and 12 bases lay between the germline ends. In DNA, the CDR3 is TGTGCCAGCAGTAGGGCCTTAGGGAACATTCAGTACTTC. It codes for CASSRALGNIQYF.

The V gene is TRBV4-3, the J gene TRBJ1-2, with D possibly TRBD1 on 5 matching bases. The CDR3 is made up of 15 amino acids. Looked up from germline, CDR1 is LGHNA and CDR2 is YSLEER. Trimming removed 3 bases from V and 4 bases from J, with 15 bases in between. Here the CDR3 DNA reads TGCGCCAGCAGCCAGAGTTTGGGGGATGCCTATGGCTACACCTTC. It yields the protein CASSQSLGDAYGYTF.

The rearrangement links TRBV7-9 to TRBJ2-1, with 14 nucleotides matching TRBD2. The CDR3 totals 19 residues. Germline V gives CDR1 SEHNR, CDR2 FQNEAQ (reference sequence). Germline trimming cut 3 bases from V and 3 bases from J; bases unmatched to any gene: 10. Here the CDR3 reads CASSFRLAGGRGDYNEQFF. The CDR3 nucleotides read TGTGCCAGCAGCTTCCGACTAGCGGGAGGGCGTGGAGACTACAATGAGCAGTTCTTC.

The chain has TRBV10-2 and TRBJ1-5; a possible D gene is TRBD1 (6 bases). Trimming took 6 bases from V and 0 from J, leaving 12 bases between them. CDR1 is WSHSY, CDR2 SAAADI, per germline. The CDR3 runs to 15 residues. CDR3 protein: CASSWTVNSNQPQHF. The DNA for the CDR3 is TGCGCCAGCAGCTGGACAGTTAATAGCAATCAGCCCCAGCATTTT.

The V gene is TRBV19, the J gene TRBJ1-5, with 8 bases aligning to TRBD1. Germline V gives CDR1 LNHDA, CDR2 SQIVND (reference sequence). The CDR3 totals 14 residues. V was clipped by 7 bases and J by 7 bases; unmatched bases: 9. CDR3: CASNVQGARQPQHF. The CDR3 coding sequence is TGTGCCAGTAATGTCCAGGGGGCGCGGCAGCCCCAGCATTTT.

The CDR3 is CASSTDGYEQYF. DNA of the CDR3: TGTGCCAGCAGCACTGACGGATACGAGCAGTACTTC. V usage is TRBV7-8 and J usage is TRBJ2-7; D is unresolved. This CDR3 region has 12 residues. The germline CDR1 and CDR2 sequences are SGHVS and FQNEAQ. V was clipped by 5 bases and J by 4 bases, with 9 bases between them.

The CDR3 spells CASSLNPTGTDTQYF. The CDR3 DNA reads TGTGCCAGCAGCTTAAACCCTACGGGCACAGATACGCAGTATTTT. V is TRBV11-2 and J is TRBJ2-3; D is unclear. CDR3 length equals 15 residues. Trimming pared 2 bases from V and 1 base from J, leaving 10 bases between. Germline V gene sequence: CDR1 SGHAT, CDR2 FQNNGV.

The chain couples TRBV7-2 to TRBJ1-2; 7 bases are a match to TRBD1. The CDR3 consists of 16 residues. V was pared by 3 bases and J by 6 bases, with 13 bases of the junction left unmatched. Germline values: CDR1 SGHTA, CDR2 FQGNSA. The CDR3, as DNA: TGTGCCAGCAGCTTCCGAACCCCAGGGGGTGGTGATGGCTACACCTTC. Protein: CASSFRTPGGGDGYTF.

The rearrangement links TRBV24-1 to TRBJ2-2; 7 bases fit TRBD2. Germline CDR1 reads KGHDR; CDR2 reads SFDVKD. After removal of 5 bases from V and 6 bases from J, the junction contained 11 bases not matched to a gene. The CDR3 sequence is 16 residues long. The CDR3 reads CATSGGAGSGAGELFF. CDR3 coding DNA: TGTGCCACCAGTGGCGGAGCGGGGTCGGGTGCCGGGGAGCTGTTTTTT.

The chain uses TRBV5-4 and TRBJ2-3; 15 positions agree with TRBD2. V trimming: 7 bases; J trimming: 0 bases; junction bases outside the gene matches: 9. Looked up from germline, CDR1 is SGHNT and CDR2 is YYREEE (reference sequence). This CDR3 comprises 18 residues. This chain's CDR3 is CASQLGLAGGISTDTQYF. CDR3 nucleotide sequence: TGTGCCAGCCAACTTGGACTAGCGGGAGGGATAAGCACAGATACGCAGTATTTT.

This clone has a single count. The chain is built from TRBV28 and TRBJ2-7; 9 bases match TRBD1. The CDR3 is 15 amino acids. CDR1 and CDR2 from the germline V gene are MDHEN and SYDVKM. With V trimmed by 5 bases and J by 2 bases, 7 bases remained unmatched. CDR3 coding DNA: TGTGCCAGCAGTACCAGACAGGGGGGAGCCTACGAGCAGTACTTC. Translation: CASSTRQGGAYEQYF. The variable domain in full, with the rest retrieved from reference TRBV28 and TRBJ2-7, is DVKVTQSSRYLVKRTGEKVFLECVQDMDHENMFWYRQDPGLGLRLIYFSYDVKMKEKGDIPEGYSVSREKKERFSLILESASTNQTSMYLCASSTRQGGAYEQYFGPGTRLTVT.

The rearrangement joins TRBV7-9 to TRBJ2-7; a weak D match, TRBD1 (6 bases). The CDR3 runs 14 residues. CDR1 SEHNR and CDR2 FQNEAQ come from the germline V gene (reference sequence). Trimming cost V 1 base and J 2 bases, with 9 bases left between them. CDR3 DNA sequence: TGTGCCAGCAGCTTAGGGCAGGGGACCTACGAGCAGTACTTC. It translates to CASSLGQGTYEQYF.

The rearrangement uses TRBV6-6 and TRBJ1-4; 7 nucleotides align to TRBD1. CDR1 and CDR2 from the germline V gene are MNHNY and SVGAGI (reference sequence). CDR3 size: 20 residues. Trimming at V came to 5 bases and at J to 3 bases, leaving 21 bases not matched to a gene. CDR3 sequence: CASSRLLPGDSQISNEKLFF. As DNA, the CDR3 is TGTGCCAGCAGTCGACTCCTCCCAGGGGACAGTCAAATCTCTAATGAAAAACTGTTTTTT.

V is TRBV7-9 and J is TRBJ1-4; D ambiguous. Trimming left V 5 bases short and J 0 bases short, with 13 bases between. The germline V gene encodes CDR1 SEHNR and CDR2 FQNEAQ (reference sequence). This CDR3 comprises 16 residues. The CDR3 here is CASSRGGVATNEKLFF. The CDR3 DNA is TGTGCCAGCAGCCGAGGAGGAGTTGCAACTAATGAAAAACTGTTTTTT.

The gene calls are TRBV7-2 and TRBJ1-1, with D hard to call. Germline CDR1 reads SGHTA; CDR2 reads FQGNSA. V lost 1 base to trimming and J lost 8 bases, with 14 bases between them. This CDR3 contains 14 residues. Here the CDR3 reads CASSLERSYGEAFF. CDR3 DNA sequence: TGTGCCAGCAGCTTAGAAAGGTCATACGGGGAAGCTTTCTTT.

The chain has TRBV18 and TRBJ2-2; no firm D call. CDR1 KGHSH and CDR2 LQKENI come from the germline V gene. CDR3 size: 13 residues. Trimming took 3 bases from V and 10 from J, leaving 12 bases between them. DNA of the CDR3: TGTGCCAGCTCACCCAACCCGGGTTCGGAGCTGTTTTTT. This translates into CASSPNPGSELFF.

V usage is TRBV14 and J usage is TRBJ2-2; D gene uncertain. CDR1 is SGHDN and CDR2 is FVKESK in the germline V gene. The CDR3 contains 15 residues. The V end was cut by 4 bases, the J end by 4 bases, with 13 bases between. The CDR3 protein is CASSPPGTATGELFF. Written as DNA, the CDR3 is TGTGCCAGCAGCCCCCCCGGAACAGCCACCGGGGAGCTGTTTTTT.

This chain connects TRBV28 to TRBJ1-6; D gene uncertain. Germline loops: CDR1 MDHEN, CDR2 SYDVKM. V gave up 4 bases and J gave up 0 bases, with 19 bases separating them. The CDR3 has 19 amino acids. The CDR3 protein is CASSSLDTAPSSYNSPLHF. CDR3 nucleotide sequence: TGTGCCAGCAGTTCGCTAGATACTGCCCCAAGCTCCTATAATTCACCCCTCCACTTT.

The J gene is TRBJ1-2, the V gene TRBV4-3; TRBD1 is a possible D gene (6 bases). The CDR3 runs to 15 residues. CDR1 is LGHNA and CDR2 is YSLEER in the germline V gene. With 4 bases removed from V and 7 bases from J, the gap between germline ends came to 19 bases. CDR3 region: CASSPEIQGIRGYTF. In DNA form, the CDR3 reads TGCGCCAGCAGCCCCGAGATACAGGGCATTCGTGGCTACACCTTC.

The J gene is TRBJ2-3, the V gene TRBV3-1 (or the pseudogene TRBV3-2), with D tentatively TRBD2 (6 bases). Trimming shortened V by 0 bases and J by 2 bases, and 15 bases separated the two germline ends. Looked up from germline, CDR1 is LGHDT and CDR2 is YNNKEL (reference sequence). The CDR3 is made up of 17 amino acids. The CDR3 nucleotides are TGTGCCAGCAGCCAAGATCGCGCTAGCGCCTACACAGATACGCAGTATTTT. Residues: CASSQDRASAYTDTQYF.

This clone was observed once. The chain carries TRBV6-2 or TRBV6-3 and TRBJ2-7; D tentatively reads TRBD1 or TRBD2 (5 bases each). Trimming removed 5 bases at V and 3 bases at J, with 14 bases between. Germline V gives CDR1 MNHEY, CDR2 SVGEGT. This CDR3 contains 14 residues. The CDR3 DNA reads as TGTGCCAGCAGTCGTACGGGGCCTAGCTACGAGCAGTACTTC. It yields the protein CASSRTGPSYEQYF.

The CDR3 spells CSAWDRRLTGELFF. Written as DNA, the CDR3 is TGCAGCGCCTGGGACAGGCGTTTGACCGGGGAGCTGTTTTTT. The rearrangement links TRBV29-1 to TRBJ2-2, with 8 nucleotides matching TRBD1. The CDR3 extends over 14 amino acids. Looked up from germline, CDR1 is SQVTM and CDR2 is ANQGSEA. V lost 7 bases to trimming and J lost 5 bases; unmatched junction nucleotides: 9.

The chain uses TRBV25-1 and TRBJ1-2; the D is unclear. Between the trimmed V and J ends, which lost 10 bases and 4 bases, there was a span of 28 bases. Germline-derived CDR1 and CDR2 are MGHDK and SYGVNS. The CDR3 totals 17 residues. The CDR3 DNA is TGTGCCAACACGTCATTATGTCGAGGGCCCAGGAGCTATGGCTACACCTTC. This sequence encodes CANTSLCRGPRSYGYTF.

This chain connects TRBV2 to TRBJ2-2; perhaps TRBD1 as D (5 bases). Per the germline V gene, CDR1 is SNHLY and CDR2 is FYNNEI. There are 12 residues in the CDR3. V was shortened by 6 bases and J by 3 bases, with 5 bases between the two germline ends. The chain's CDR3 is CASSRDTGELFF. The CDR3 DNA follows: TGTGCCAGCAGCAGGGACACCGGGGAGCTGTTTTTT.

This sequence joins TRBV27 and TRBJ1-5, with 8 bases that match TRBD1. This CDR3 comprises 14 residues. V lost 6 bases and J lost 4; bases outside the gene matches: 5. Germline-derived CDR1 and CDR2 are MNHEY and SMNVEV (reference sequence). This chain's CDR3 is CASSHGQGNQPQHF. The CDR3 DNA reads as TGTGCCAGCAGCCACGGACAGGGTAATCAGCCCCAGCATTTT.